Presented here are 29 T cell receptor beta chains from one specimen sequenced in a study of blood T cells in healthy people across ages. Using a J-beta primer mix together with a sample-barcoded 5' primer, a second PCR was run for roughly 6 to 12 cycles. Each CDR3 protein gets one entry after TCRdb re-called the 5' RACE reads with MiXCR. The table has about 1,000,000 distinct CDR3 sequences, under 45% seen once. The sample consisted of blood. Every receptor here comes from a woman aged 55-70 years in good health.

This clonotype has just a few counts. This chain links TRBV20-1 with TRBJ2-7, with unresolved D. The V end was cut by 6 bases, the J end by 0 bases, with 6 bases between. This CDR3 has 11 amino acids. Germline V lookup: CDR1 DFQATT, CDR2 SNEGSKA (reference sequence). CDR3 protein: CSAVGSYEQYF. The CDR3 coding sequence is TGCAGTGCGGTTGGCTCCTACGAGCAGTACTTC.

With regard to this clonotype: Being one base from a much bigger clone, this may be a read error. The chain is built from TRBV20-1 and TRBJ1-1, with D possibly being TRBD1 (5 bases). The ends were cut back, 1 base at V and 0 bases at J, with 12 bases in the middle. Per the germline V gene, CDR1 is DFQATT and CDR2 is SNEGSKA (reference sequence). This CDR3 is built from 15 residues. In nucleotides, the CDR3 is TGCAGTGCTAGAGGGTGGGGCCGGATGAACACTGAAGCTTTCTTT. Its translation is CSARGWGRMNTEAFF.

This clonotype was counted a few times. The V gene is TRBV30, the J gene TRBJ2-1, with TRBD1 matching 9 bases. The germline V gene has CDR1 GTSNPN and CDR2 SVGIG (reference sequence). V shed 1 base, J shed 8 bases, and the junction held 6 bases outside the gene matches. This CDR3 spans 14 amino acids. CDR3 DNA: TGTGCCTGGAGTGGGGGGACAGGGCCCCATGAGCAGTTCTTC. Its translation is CAWSGGTGPHEQFF.

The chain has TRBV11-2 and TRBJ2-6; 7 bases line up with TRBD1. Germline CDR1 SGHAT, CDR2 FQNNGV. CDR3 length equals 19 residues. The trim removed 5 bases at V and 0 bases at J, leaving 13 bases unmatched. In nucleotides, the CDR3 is TGTGCCAGCAGCCGATGGGCCCAACAGGGGACCTCTGGGGCCAACGTCCTGACTTTC. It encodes CASSRWAQQGTSGANVLTF.

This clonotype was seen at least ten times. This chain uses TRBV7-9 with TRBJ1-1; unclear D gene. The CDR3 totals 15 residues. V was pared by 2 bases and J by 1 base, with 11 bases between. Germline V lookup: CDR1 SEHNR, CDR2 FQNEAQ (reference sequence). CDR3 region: CASSLIQAGNTEAFF. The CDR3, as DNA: TGTGCCAGCAGCTTAATCCAGGCGGGGAACACTGAAGCTTTCTTT.

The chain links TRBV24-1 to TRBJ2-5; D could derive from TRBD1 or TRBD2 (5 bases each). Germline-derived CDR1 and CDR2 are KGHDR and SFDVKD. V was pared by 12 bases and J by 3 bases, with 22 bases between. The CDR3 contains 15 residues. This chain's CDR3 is CAPLLSGAGEETQYF. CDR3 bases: TGTGCCCCGTTACTTTCCGGGGCAGGTGAAGAGACCCAGTACTTC.

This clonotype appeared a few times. The CDR3 DNA reads as TGTGCCACCAGCCCTTTAGGAATGGCAGCCGACAATGAGCAGTTCTTC. The encoded protein is CATSPLGMAADNEQFF. This chain uses TRBV15 with TRBJ2-1; D is unresolved. CDR1 and CDR2 (germline): LNHNV, YYDKDF (reference sequence). Trimming took off 5 bases at V and 5 bases at J, with 19 bases between the two ends. This CDR3 has 16 residues. The variable domain in full, completed from reference TRBV15 and TRBJ2-1, reads DAMVIQNPRYQVTQFGKPVTLSCSQTLNHNVMYWYQQKSSQAPKLLFHYYDKDFNNEADTPDNFQSRRPNTSFCFLDIRSPGLGDTAMYLCATSPLGMAADNEQFFGPGTRLTVL.

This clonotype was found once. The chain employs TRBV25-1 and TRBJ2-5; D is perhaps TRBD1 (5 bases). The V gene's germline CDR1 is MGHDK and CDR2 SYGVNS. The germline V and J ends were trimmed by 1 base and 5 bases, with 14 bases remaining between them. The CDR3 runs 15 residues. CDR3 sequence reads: CASSEWQGSSETQYF. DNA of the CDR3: TGTGCCAGCAGTGAATGGCAGGGATCTTCGGAGACCCAGTACTTC. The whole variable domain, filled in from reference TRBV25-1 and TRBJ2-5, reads EADIYQTPRYLVIGTGKKITLECSQTMGHDKMYWYQQDPGMELHLIHYSYGVNSTEKGDLSSESTVSRIRTEHFPLTLESARPSHTSQYLCASSEWQGSSETQYFGPGTRLLVL.

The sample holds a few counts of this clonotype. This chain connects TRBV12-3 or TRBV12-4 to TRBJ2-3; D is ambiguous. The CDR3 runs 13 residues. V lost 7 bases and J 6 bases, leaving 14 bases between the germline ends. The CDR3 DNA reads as TGTGCCAGCACCGGAACTACAAGGGATACGCAGTATTTT. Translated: CASTGTTRDTQYF.

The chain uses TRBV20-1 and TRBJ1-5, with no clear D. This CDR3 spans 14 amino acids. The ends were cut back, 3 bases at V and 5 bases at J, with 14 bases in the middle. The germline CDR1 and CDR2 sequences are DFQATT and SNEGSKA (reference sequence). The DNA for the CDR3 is TGCAGTGCTAGTCTCCCCTTTTTGGATCAGCCCCAGCATTTT. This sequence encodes CSASLPFLDQPQHF.

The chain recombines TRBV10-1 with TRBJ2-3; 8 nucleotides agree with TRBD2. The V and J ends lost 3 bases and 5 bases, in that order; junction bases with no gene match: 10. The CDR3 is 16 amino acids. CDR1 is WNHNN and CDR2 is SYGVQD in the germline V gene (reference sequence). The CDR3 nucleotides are TGCGCCAGCAGTGACGAGCGGGAGCGATTTTTAGATACGCAGTATTTT. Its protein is CASSDERERFLDTQYF.

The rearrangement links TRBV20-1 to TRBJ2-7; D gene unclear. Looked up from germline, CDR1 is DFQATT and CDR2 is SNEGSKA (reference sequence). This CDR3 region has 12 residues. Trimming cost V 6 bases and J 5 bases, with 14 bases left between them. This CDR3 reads CSAKWVHDEQYF. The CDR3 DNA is TGCAGTGCAAAGTGGGTTCACGACGAGCAGTACTTC.

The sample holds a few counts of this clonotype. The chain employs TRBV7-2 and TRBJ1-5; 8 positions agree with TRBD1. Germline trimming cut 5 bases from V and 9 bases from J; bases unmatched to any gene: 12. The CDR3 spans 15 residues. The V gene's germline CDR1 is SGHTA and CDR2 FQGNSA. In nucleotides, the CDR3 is TGTGCCAGCAGCGCAGCCGGGACAGGCGTTCGGCCCCAGCATTTT. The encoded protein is CASSAAGTGVRPQHF.

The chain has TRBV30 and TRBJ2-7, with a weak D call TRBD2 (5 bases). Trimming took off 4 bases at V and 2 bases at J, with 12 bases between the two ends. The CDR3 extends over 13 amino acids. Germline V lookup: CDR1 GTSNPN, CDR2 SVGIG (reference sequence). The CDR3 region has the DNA TGTGCCTGGACACGAGGGATGACCTACGAGCAGTACTTC. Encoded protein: CAWTRGMTYEQYF.

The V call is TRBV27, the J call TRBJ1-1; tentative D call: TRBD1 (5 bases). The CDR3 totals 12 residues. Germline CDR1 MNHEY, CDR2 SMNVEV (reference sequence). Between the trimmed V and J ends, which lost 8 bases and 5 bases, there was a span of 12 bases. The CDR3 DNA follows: TGTGCCAGCCAAGGGGTCCGAACTGAAGCTTTCTTT. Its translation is CASQGVRTEAFF.

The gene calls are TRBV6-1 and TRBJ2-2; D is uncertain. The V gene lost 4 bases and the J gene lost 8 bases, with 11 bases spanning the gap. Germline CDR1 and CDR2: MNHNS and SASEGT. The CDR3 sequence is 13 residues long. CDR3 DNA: TGTGCCAGCAGTGGGTTCGCGGATGGGGAGCTGTTTTTT. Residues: CASSGFADGELFF.

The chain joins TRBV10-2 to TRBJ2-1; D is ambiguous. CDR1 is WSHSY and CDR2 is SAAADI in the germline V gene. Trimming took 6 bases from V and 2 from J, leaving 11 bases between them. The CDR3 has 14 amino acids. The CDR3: CASSPQTTYNEQFF. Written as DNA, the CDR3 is TGCGCCAGCAGCCCCCAAACAACCTACAATGAGCAGTTCTTC.

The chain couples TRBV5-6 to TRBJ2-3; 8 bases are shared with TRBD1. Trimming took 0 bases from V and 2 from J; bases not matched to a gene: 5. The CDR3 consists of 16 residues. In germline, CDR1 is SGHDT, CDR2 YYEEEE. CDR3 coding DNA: TGTGCCAGCAGCTTGGACGGACAGGGCACCACAGATACGCAGTATTTT. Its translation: CASSLDGQGTTDTQYF. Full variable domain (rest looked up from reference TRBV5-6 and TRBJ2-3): DAGVTQSPTHLIKTRGQQVTLRCSPKSGHDTVSWYQQALGQGPQFIFQYYEEEERQRGNFPDRFSGHQFPNYSSELNVNALLLGDSALYLCASSLDGQGTTDTQYFGPGTRLTVL.

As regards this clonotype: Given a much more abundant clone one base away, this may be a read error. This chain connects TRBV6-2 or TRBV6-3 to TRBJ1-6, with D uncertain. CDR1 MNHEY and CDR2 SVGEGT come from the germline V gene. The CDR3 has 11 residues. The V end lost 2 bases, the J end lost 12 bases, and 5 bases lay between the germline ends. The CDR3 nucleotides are TGTGCCAGCAGTTACGGCGGACCCCTCCACTTT. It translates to CASSYGGPLHF.

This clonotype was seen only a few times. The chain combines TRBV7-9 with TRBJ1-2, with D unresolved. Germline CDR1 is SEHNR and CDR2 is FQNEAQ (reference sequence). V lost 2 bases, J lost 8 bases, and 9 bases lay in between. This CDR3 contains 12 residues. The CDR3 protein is CASSLSLGGYTF. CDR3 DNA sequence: TGTGCCAGCAGCTTATCTCTCGGGGGCTACACCTTC. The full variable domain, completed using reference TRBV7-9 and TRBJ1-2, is DTGVSQNPRHKITKRGQNVTFRCDPISEHNRLYWYRQTLGQGPEFLTYFQNEAQLEKSRLLSDRFSAERPKGSFSTLEIQRTEQGDSAMYLCASSLSLGGYTFGSGTRLTVV.

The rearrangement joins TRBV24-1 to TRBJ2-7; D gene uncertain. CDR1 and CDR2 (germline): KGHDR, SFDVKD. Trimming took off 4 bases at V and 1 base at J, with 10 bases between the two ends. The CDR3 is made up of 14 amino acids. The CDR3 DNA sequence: TGTGCCACCAGTGACAGGCCTCCTTCCTACGAGCAGTACTTC. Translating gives CATSDRPPSYEQYF.

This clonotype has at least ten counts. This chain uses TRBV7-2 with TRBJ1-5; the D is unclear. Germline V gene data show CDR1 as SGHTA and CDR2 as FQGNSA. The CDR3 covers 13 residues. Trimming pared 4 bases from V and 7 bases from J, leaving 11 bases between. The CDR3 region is CASSSRLAQPQHF. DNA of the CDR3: TGTGCCAGCAGCTCCCGGCTGGCGCAGCCCCAGCATTTT.

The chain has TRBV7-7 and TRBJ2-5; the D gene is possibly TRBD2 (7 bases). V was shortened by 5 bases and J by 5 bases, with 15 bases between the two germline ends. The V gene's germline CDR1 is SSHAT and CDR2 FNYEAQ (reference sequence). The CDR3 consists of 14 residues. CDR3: CASSPGGLSETQYF. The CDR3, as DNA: TGTGCCAGCAGCCCCGGGGGGCTATCGGAGACCCAGTACTTC.

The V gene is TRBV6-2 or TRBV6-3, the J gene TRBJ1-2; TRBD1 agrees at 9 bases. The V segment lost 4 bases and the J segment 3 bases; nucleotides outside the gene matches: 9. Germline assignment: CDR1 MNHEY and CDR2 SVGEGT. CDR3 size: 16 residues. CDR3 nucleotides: TGTGCCAGCAGTTTTACTCTTACAGGGGGCCACTATGGCTACACCTTC. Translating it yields CASSFTLTGGHYGYTF.

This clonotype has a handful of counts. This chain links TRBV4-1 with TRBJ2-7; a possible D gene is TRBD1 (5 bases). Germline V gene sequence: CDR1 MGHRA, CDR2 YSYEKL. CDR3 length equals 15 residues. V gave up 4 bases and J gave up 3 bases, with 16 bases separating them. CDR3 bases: TGCGCCAGCAGCCCTGCTCCAGGGCCCCACTACGAGCAGTACTTC. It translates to CASSPAPGPHYEQYF.

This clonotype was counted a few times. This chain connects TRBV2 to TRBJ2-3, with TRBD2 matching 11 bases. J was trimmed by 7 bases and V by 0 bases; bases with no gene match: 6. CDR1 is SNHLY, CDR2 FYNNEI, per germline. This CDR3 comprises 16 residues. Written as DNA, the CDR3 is TGTGCCAGCAGTGAAGCGACCGGGACTAGCGGACATACGCAGTATTTT. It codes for CASSEATGTSGHTQYF.

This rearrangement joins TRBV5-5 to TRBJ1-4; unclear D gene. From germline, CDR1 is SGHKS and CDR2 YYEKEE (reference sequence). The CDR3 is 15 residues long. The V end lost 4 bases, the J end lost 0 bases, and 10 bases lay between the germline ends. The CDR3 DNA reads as TGTGCCAGCAGCACCACAGATGCAACTAATGAAAAACTGTTTTTT. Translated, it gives CASSTTDATNEKLFF.

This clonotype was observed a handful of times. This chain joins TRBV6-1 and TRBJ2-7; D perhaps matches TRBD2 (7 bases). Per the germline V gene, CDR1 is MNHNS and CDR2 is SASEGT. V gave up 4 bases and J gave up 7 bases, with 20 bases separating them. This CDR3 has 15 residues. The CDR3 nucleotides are TGTGCCAGCAGTGCGTTGGGGGGGCTGGCGGTTGAGCAGTACTTC. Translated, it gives CASSALGGLAVEQYF.

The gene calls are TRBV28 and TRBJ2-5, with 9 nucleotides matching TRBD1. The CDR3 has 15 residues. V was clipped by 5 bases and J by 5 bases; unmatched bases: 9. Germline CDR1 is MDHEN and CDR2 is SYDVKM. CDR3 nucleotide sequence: TGTGCCAGCAGTATACAGGGGGCCCGGTTTGAGACCCAGTACTTC. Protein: CASSIQGARFETQYF.